Listed below are T cell receptor beta chains from one sample, sequenced in a study of T-cell reconstitution after alpha-beta-depleted transplantation in children. MiXCR, applied by TCRdb to the PCR reads, yields one record per CDR3 protein. The table includes a few hundred thousand distinct CDR3 sequences, around 10% detected once. Sequenced here: PBMCs from the stem cell graft donor, sampled from the stem cell graft. The source is a human donor who donated a stem cell graft to a child with acute lymphoblastic leukemia. CDR3s include the opening cysteine and the closing phenylalanine or tryptophan. The order of the fields is clone size, D gene, J gene, V gene, CDR3 DNA, CDR3 protein. A D gene is named only where the DNA matches it firmly. Clone size is given for some rows only: seen once, a few or many times, or a class if the clone is expanded.

abundance: few
d_gene: TRBD1
j_gene: TRBJ2-7
v_gene: TRBV6-1
CDR3nt: TGTGCCAGCAGCCACAGGGGCCGGAGCTCCTACGAGCAGTACTTC
CDR3aa: CASSHRGRSSYEQYF

abundance: .
d_gene: TRBD2
j_gene: TRBJ2-1
v_gene: TRBV7-2
CDR3nt: TGTGCCAGCAGCTTGCTAGCGGAGAGGAATGAGCAGTTCTTC
CDR3aa: CASSLLAERNEQFF

abundance: many
d_gene: TRBD1
j_gene: TRBJ2-5
v_gene: TRBV6-2/TRBV6-3
CDR3nt: TGTGCCACACGGACAGGGCTGCAAGAGACCCAGTACTTC
CDR3aa: CATRTGLQETQYF

abundance: many
d_gene: TRBD2
j_gene: TRBJ2-3
v_gene: TRBV7-9
CDR3nt: TGTGCCAGCAGCTCCAGCGGGAGGATCACAGATACGCAGTATTTT
CDR3aa: CASSSSGRITDTQYF

abundance: few
d_gene: TRBD2
j_gene: TRBJ2-1
v_gene: TRBV12-3/TRBV12-4
CDR3nt: TGTGCCAGCAGCCTCGGACTAGCGGGAGGGCCCAGCTCCTACAATGAGCAGTTCTTC
CDR3aa: CASSLGLAGGPSSYNEQFF

abundance: few
d_gene: TRBD1
j_gene: TRBJ2-5
v_gene: TRBV9
CDR3nt: TGTGCCAGCAGCGCGGGGACAGTCCAAGAGACCCAGTACTTC
CDR3aa: CASSAGTVQETQYF

abundance: .
d_gene: TRBD2
j_gene: TRBJ2-3
v_gene: TRBV4-3
CDR3nt: TGCGCCAGCAGCCAAGATAGGGCCCCGGCTAGCGGCTTCACAGATACGCAGTATTTT
CDR3aa: CASSQDRAPASGFTDTQYF

abundance: .
d_gene: TRBD1
j_gene: TRBJ2-1
v_gene: TRBV4-2
CDR3nt: TGTGCCAGCAGCCAAGATCGGACAGGGGGCCGGCTTGAGCAGTTCTTC
CDR3aa: CASSQDRTGGRLEQFF

abundance: few
d_gene: TRBD2
j_gene: TRBJ2-3
v_gene: TRBV28
CDR3nt: TGTGCCAGCAGTTTAAGGGGGATACTAGCGGGAATACACCAAGACACAGATACGCAGTATTTT
CDR3aa: CASSLRGILAGIHQDTDTQYF

abundance: few
d_gene: TRBD1
j_gene: TRBJ1-1
v_gene: TRBV25-1
CDR3nt: TGTGCCAGCAGTCCTATTGACAGGGCCCAGAAAGCTTTCTTT
CDR3aa: CASSPIDRAQKAFF

abundance: .
d_gene: TRBD1
j_gene: TRBJ2-7
v_gene: TRBV5-1
CDR3nt: TGCGCCCGACTCGGTCAAGGACAGGGATGCTTCGAGCAGTACTTC
CDR3aa: CARLGQGQGCFEQYF

abundance: .
d_gene: .
j_gene: TRBJ2-1
v_gene: TRBV29-1
CDR3nt: TGCAGCGTTGAAATCGGGACCCCATCGAACTACAATGGGCAGTTCTTC
CDR3aa: CSVEIGTPSNYNGQFF

abundance: few
d_gene: .
j_gene: TRBJ2-7
v_gene: TRBV9
CDR3nt: TGTGCCAGCAGCCGTGGGGTATTGCCCTCCTACGAGCAGTACTTC
CDR3aa: CASSRGVLPSYEQYF

abundance: many
d_gene: .
j_gene: TRBJ2-5
v_gene: TRBV5-1
CDR3nt: TGCGCCAGCAGCTTGTCGGGCTCCGAGACCCAGTACTTC
CDR3aa: CASSLSGSETQYF

abundance: many
d_gene: TRBD2
j_gene: TRBJ2-3
v_gene: TRBV14
CDR3nt: TGTGCCAGCAGCCAACGACTAGCGGCCACAGATACGCAGTATTTT
CDR3aa: CASSQRLAATDTQYF

abundance: few
d_gene: .
j_gene: TRBJ2-2
v_gene: TRBV12-3/TRBV12-4
CDR3nt: TGTGCCAGCAGTCCACAGTGGAACACCGGGGAGCTGTTTTTT
CDR3aa: CASSPQWNTGELFF

abundance: .
d_gene: .
j_gene: TRBJ2-3
v_gene: TRBV3-1
CDR3nt: TGTGCCAGCAGCCAAGATGGGCAGGGCTTCAACACAGATACGCAGTATTTT
CDR3aa: CASSQDGQGFNTDTQYF

abundance: .
d_gene: TRBD1
j_gene: TRBJ1-2
v_gene: TRBV9
CDR3nt: TGTGCCAGCAGCGCGAGGGGGACAGGGGGTTTCTCTGGCTACACCTTC
CDR3aa: CASSARGTGGFSGYTF

abundance: few
d_gene: .
j_gene: TRBJ2-3
v_gene: TRBV28
CDR3nt: TGTGCCAGCAGTCCCCAGACCTTCACAGATACGCAGTATTTT
CDR3aa: CASSPQTFTDTQYF

abundance: many
d_gene: TRBD1
j_gene: TRBJ1-6
v_gene: TRBV5-1
CDR3nt: TGCGCCAGCAGCCCGGACAGGCCGGGCTCACCCCTCCACTTT
CDR3aa: CASSPDRPGSPLHF

abundance: many
d_gene: .
j_gene: TRBJ2-7
v_gene: TRBV7-2
CDR3nt: TGTGCCAGCAGCCAGGGAAGTTCGTTCTACGAGCAGTACTTC
CDR3aa: CASSQGSSFYEQYF

abundance: few
d_gene: TRBD1
j_gene: TRBJ2-1
v_gene: TRBV4-1
CDR3nt: TGCGCCAGCAGCCCCCATGGGACAGCCAGCTCCTACAATGAGCAGTTCTTC
CDR3aa: CASSPHGTASSYNEQFF

abundance: few
d_gene: .
j_gene: TRBJ2-3
v_gene: TRBV5-1
CDR3nt: TGCGCCAGCAGCTTGGACGGCAGCGATACGCAGTATTTT
CDR3aa: CASSLDGSDTQYF

abundance: .
d_gene: .
j_gene: TRBJ2-7
v_gene: TRBV20-1
CDR3nt: TGCAGTGCTAGAGTGACTAGCTCCTACGAGCAGTACTTC
CDR3aa: CSARVTSSYEQYF

abundance: .
d_gene: TRBD2
j_gene: TRBJ2-1
v_gene: TRBV27
CDR3nt: TGTGCCAGCAGCCCGGGAGGGCCGCTTTGGCAGTTCTTC
CDR3aa: CASSPGGPLWQFF

abundance: .
d_gene: .
j_gene: TRBJ2-1
v_gene: TRBV20-1
CDR3nt: TGCAGTGCTAGGGGGCTCTGGAGACAAAATGAGCAGTTCTTC
CDR3aa: CSARGLWRQNEQFF

abundance: few
d_gene: .
j_gene: TRBJ2-3
v_gene: TRBV7-2
CDR3nt: TGTGCCAGCAGCCGATTCTTAAGCACAGATACGCAGTATTTT
CDR3aa: CASSRFLSTDTQYF

abundance: few
d_gene: TRBD2
j_gene: TRBJ2-7
v_gene: TRBV4-2
CDR3nt: TGTGCCAGCAGCCGAATAGCGGGAGGAGCCTACGAGCAGTACTTC
CDR3aa: CASSRIAGGAYEQYF

abundance: few
d_gene: TRBD1
j_gene: TRBJ1-1
v_gene: TRBV5-5
CDR3nt: TGTGCCAGCAGCTGGGGACAGGGGGCGAACACTGAAGCTTTCTTT
CDR3aa: CASSWGQGANTEAFF

abundance: many
d_gene: .
j_gene: TRBJ2-3
v_gene: TRBV5-6
CDR3nt: TGTGCCAGCAGCTTGGCCGCTAGCGTAGCCACAGATACGCAGTATTTT
CDR3aa: CASSLAASVATDTQYF

abundance: few
d_gene: .
j_gene: TRBJ1-6
v_gene: TRBV4-3
CDR3nt: TGCGCCAGCAGCCAAGTTCTAGGGCCCTATAATTCACCCCTCCACTTT
CDR3aa: CASSQVLGPYNSPLHF

abundance: .
d_gene: TRBD1
j_gene: TRBJ2-1
v_gene: TRBV3-1
CDR3nt: TGTGCCAGCAGCCAACCCGGACAGGGGGCGTCCTACAATGAGCAGTTCTTC
CDR3aa: CASSQPGQGASYNEQFF

abundance: few
d_gene: .
j_gene: TRBJ1-1
v_gene: TRBV5-1
CDR3nt: TGCGCCAGCAGCCCGGATACAGTGACCACTGAAGCTTTCTTT
CDR3aa: CASSPDTVTTEAFF

abundance: many
d_gene: TRBD2
j_gene: TRBJ2-7
v_gene: TRBV12-3/TRBV12-4
CDR3nt: TGTGCCAGCAGTTTATCCTATAGCGGGAGTGGATACGAGCAGTACTTC
CDR3aa: CASSLSYSGSGYEQYF

abundance: .
d_gene: TRBD1
j_gene: TRBJ2-1
v_gene: TRBV6-2/TRBV6-3
CDR3nt: TGTGCCAGCAGTTATAGGGACAGTGAGCAGTTCTTC
CDR3aa: CASSYRDSEQFF

abundance: many
d_gene: .
j_gene: TRBJ2-5
v_gene: TRBV4-1
CDR3nt: TGTGCCAGCAGTCCCGGTGGGGAGACCCAGTACTTC
CDR3aa: CASSPGGETQYF

abundance: few
d_gene: TRBD2
j_gene: TRBJ2-1
v_gene: TRBV7-3
CDR3nt: TGTGCCAGCAGCTTAAGAGAGCGGGAGTTTTCCTACAATGAGCAGTTCTTC
CDR3aa: CASSLREREFSYNEQFF

abundance: few
d_gene: .
j_gene: TRBJ2-7
v_gene: TRBV5-1
CDR3nt: TGCGCCAGCTACCGGGACTCGACCTACGAGCAGTACTTC
CDR3aa: CASYRDSTYEQYF

abundance: many
d_gene: .
j_gene: TRBJ2-1
v_gene: TRBV5-1
CDR3nt: TGCGCCAGCAGCTTGGTTGGCGGGATTGGGGACAATGAGCAGTTCTTC
CDR3aa: CASSLVGGIGDNEQFF

abundance: .
d_gene: TRBD1
j_gene: TRBJ2-5
v_gene: TRBV6-2/TRBV6-3
CDR3nt: TGTGCCAGCAGCCTCCTCCAGGGGGCCGGGGAGACCCAGTACTTC
CDR3aa: CASSLLQGAGETQYF

abundance: few
d_gene: TRBD1
j_gene: TRBJ1-5
v_gene: TRBV6-5
CDR3nt: TGTGCCAGCAGTACTTTCACAGGGGGACGGAGCAATCAGCCCCAGCATTTT
CDR3aa: CASSTFTGGRSNQPQHF

abundance: few
d_gene: TRBD1
j_gene: TRBJ2-7
v_gene: TRBV4-3
CDR3nt: TGCGCCAGCAGCCAAGGGACAGGGGTGGCCGGCAACGAGCAGTACTTC
CDR3aa: CASSQGTGVAGNEQYF

abundance: many
d_gene: .
j_gene: TRBJ2-3
v_gene: TRBV5-1
CDR3nt: TGCGCCAGCAGCTTGGGTTCCAGCACAGATACGCAGTATTTT
CDR3aa: CASSLGSSTDTQYF

abundance: .
d_gene: TRBD2
j_gene: TRBJ2-1
v_gene: TRBV19
CDR3nt: TGTGCCAGCCTCAGCGGGAGGGATTACAATGAGCAGTTCTTC
CDR3aa: CASLSGRDYNEQFF

abundance: .
d_gene: .
j_gene: TRBJ1-2
v_gene: TRBV29-1
CDR3nt: TGCAGCGTTGAAAGACCGACTTTCTATGGCTACACCTTC
CDR3aa: CSVERPTFYGYTF

abundance: .
d_gene: TRBD1
j_gene: TRBJ2-7
v_gene: TRBV28
CDR3nt: TGTGCCAGCAGTGTCGGGACAGGGGAAAGCTACGAGCAGTACTTC
CDR3aa: CASSVGTGESYEQYF

abundance: many
d_gene: TRBD2
j_gene: TRBJ2-7
v_gene: TRBV4-3
CDR3nt: TGCGCCAGCAGCCAAGACACGTTTCTAGCGGGTGCCTACGAGCAGTACTTC
CDR3aa: CASSQDTFLAGAYEQYF

abundance: .
d_gene: TRBD2
j_gene: TRBJ2-3
v_gene: TRBV5-4
CDR3nt: TGTGCCAGCAGCTTGGGCCTAGCGGGAGAGGGGCCCACAGATACGCAGTATTTT
CDR3aa: CASSLGLAGEGPTDTQYF

abundance: .
d_gene: .
j_gene: TRBJ1-1
v_gene: TRBV5-1
CDR3nt: TGCACCAGCAGCTTTGACAGGTCGGGGAACACTGAAGCTTTCTTT
CDR3aa: CTSSFDRSGNTEAFF

abundance: few
d_gene: TRBD1
j_gene: TRBJ2-5
v_gene: TRBV6-1
CDR3nt: TGTGCCAGCAGAATCGACAGGGCGGAGACCCAGTACTTC
CDR3aa: CASRIDRAETQYF

abundance: many
d_gene: .
j_gene: TRBJ2-1
v_gene: TRBV7-2
CDR3nt: TGTGCCAGCAGCTTAGTGCAAGCGGGCTCCTACAATGAGCAGTTCTTC
CDR3aa: CASSLVQAGSYNEQFF

abundance: few
d_gene: .
j_gene: TRBJ1-2
v_gene: TRBV6-1
CDR3nt: TGTGCCAGCAGCCCGCCAGGGGCACCCCCCTACTATGGCTACACCTTC
CDR3aa: CASSPPGAPPYYGYTF

abundance: few
d_gene: .
j_gene: TRBJ2-2
v_gene: TRBV12-3/TRBV12-4
CDR3nt: TGTGCCAGCATATGGCAGGGAAGAGTAACCGGGGAGCTGTTTTTT
CDR3aa: CASIWQGRVTGELFF

abundance: few
d_gene: .
j_gene: TRBJ1-5
v_gene: TRBV11-2
CDR3nt: TGTGCCAGCAGCCTCCCAGGGGGCAATCAGCCCCAGCATTTT
CDR3aa: CASSLPGGNQPQHF

abundance: few
d_gene: .
j_gene: TRBJ1-2
v_gene: TRBV12-3/TRBV12-4
CDR3nt: TGTGCCAGCAGTTTCGACCAGCCTAACTATGGCTACACCTTC
CDR3aa: CASSFDQPNYGYTF